What follows are 12 T cell receptor beta chains derived from one specimen sequenced in a study of OX40 agonist ivuxolimab in advanced cancers. Assay used: immunoSEQ multiplex PCR; TCRdb lists only in-frame clones, some missing. The repertoire holds about 99,000 clones, with roughly 95% as singletons. Sequenced here: CD4+ or CD8+ T cells sorted from blood, sampled in a trial of the OX40 agonist ivuxolimab. Every receptor here comes from an adult with an advanced solid tumor such as melanoma, head and neck, liver or kidney cancer.

V and J are TRBV6-1 and TRBJ2-5; D is uncertain. The CDR3 sequence is 14 residues long. Trimming shortened V by 7 bases and J by 5 bases, and 17 bases separated the two germline ends. Germline loops: CDR1 MNHNS, CDR2 SASEGT. The CDR3 loop reads CASTPQAGWETQYF. The CDR3 DNA reads as TGTGCCAGCACCCCTCAAGCCGGTTGGGAGACCCAGTACTTC.

J is TRBJ1-5 and V is TRBV19, with unresolved D. Germline CDR1 reads LNHDA; CDR2 reads SQIVND (reference sequence). This CDR3 has 15 residues. V lost 7 bases and J 4 bases, leaving 17 bases between the germline ends. CDR3 bases: TGTGCCAGTACCTTATCAGGTAGAGGGAATCAGCCCCAGCATTTT. Protein product: CASTLSGRGNQPQHF.

The V gene is TRBV6-5, the J gene TRBJ2-2, with D hard to call. The CDR3 is 14 amino acids. CDR1 is MNHEY and CDR2 is SVGAGI in the germline V gene. Trimming stripped 0 bases from V and 5 bases from J, with 7 bases between. The CDR3 DNA follows: TGTGCCAGCAGTTACTCGACCGGGACCGGGGAGCTGTTTTTT. Residues: CASSYSTGTGELFF.

The rearrangement links TRBV4-3 to TRBJ1-2, with 7 nucleotides matching TRBD1. Per the germline V gene, CDR1 is LGHNA and CDR2 is YSLEER. Trimming took 3 bases from V and 6 from J; bases not matched to a gene: 10. CDR3 size: 15 residues. The DNA of the CDR3 is TGCGCCAGCAGCCAGGCACAGGGGTCTACTGATGGCTACACCTTC. This sequence encodes CASSQAQGSTDGYTF.

This chain joins TRBV9 and TRBJ2-3; D is uncertain. Germline CDR1 reads SGDLS; CDR2 reads YYNGEE. This CDR3 has 11 amino acids. Trimming left V 5 bases short and J 0 bases short, with 1 base between. CDR3 DNA: TGTGCCAGCAGTAGCACAGATACGCAGTATTTT. Translation: CASSSTDTQYF.

A few counts support this clone. This chain uses TRBV29-1 with TRBJ1-5; the D gene is possibly TRBD1 (5 bases). CDR1 SQVTM and CDR2 ANQGSEA come from the germline V gene. This CDR3 has 13 residues. The V and J ends lost 4 bases and 1 base respectively, with 8 bases between them. Here the CDR3 DNA reads TGCAGCGTTGGTGAGGGGAGCAATCAGCCCCAGCATTTT. Translation gives CSVGEGSNQPQHF.

The rearrangement uses TRBV7-9 and TRBJ2-7; 8 bases line up with TRBD1. CDR3 length: 14 residues. Unmatched junction bases numbered 7, after V lost 5 bases and J lost 4 bases. Germline V lookup: CDR1 SEHNR, CDR2 FQNEAQ (reference sequence). The CDR3 loop is CASSPPGQVYEQYF. CDR3 nucleotide sequence: TGTGCCAGCAGCCCCCCGGGACAGGTGTACGAGCAGTACTTC.

This chain uses TRBV5-4 with TRBJ1-2, with no clear D. The CDR3 consists of 13 residues. CDR1 is SGHNT and CDR2 is YYREEE in the germline V gene (reference sequence). Trimming shortened V by 4 bases and J by 3 bases, and 10 bases separated the two germline ends. The CDR3 nucleotides are TGTGCCAGCAGCCGCGGGTCTTACTATGGCTACACCTTC. This gives the protein CASSRGSYYGYTF.

This clone was counted a single time. This rearrangement joins TRBV7-9 to TRBJ1-3; D remains ambiguous. This CDR3 has 13 residues. Trimming shortened V by 5 bases and J by 3 bases, and 8 bases separated the two germline ends. Germline V gene sequence: CDR1 SEHNR, CDR2 FQNEAQ (reference sequence). CDR3 amino acids: CASSPPSGNTIYF. Written as DNA, the CDR3 is TGTGCCAGCAGCCCTCCCAGTGGAAACACCATATATTTT.

The chain carries TRBV19 and TRBJ2-2; D gene uncertain. V lost 1 base and J lost 5, with 2 bases in between. Germline V gene data show CDR1 as LNHDA and CDR2 as SQIVND (reference sequence). CDR3 length equals 12 residues. CDR3 nucleotide sequence: TGTGCCAGTAGTATAGTTACCGGGGAGCTGTTTTTT. The encoded protein is CASSIVTGELFF.

CDR3 in DNA: TGTGCCAGCAGCTTGGGTGAGGACAGGTTATGGTTCCACTACGAGCAGTACTTC. Its protein product is CASSLGEDRLWFHYEQYF. V and J are TRBV7-8 and TRBJ2-7, with 7 nucleotides matching TRBD1. CDR3 size: 18 residues. Trimming at V came to 3 bases and at J to 3 bases, leaving 17 bases not matched to a gene. Germline CDR1 reads SGHVS; CDR2 reads FQNEAQ.

Only one count was recorded for this clone. The chain links TRBV7-3 to TRBJ2-3, with 8 bases lining up with TRBD2. The CDR3 extends over 14 amino acids. Germline CDR1 is SGHTA and CDR2 is FQGTGA. V shed 5 bases and J 3 bases; nucleotides not matched to a gene: 4. CDR3 in amino acids: CASSAAGVTDTQYF. CDR3 DNA sequence: TGTGCCAGCAGCGCAGCGGGAGTGACAGATACGCAGTATTTT.